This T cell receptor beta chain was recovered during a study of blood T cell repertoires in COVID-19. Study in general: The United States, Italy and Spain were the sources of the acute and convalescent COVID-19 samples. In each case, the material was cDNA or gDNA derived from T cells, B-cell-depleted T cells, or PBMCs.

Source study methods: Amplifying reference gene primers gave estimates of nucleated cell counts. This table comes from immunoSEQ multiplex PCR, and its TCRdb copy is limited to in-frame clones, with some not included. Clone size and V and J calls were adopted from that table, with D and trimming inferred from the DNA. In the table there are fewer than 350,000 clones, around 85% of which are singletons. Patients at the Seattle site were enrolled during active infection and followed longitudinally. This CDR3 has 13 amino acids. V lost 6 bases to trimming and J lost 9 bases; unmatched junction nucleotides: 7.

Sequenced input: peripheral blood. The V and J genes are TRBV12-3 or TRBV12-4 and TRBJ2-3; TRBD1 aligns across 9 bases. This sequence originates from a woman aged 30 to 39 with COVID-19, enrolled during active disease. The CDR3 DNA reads TGTGCCAGCAGGTGGACAGGGGAGGACACGCAGTATTTT. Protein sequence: CASRWTGEDTQYF.